Listed here are 6 T cell receptor beta chains from one sample, sequenced in a study of immune characterization of retroperitoneal liposarcoma. TCRdb reprocessed the PCR reads with MiXCR, giving one entry per CDR3 protein. This table has around 20,000 distinct CDR3 sequences, 37% appearing once. Sample: blood. All receptors come from a male donor with retroperitoneal liposarcoma.

This chain uses TRBV6-2 or TRBV6-3 with TRBJ1-2; unclear D gene. CDR3 length equals 11 residues. The V and J ends lost 0 bases and 8 bases respectively, with 4 bases between them. The germline gives CDR1 MNHEY, CDR2 SVGEGT. For the CDR3, the DNA is TGTGCCAGCAGTTACTCCTCCGGCTACACCTTC. The encoded protein is CASSYSSGYTF.

This clonotype was recorded a few times. This chain uses TRBV6-6 with TRBJ2-1, with 10 bases matching TRBD2. The CDR3 extends over 20 amino acids. The junction had 24 bases not matched to a gene; V was cut back by 0 bases and J by 13 bases. Looked up from germline, CDR1 is MNHNY and CDR2 is SVGAGI (reference sequence). DNA of the CDR3: TGTGCCAGCAGTTACTCGAGGGGTTACGAGCGGGGGGGCCTAGAAGAGACCCAGTTCTTC. It yields the protein CASSYSRGYERGGLEETQFF.

This clonotype was seen ten or more times. V and J are TRBV11-2 and TRBJ2-1; D unresolved. Matching the DNA end better, TRBJ2-7 makes the J call doubtful. Per germline, CDR1 SGHAT and CDR2 FQNNGV. The CDR3 extends over 13 amino acids. The CDR3 spells CASSLSIAAEQYF. CDR3 sequence (DNA): TGTGCCAGCAGCTTATCAATCGCGGCCGAGCAGTACTTC.

A few counts support this clonotype. This rearrangement joins TRBV12-3 or TRBV12-4 to TRBJ2-1, with D hard to call. Between the trimmed V and J ends, which lost 2 bases and 6 bases, there was a span of 11 bases. The CDR3 spans 14 residues. CDR3 sequence: CASSLTRIGNEQFF. The CDR3 DNA follows: TGTGCCAGCAGTTTAACTCGAATTGGCAATGAGCAGTTCTTC.

As regards this clonotype: A much larger clonotype is one base distant, so this may be a read error. The chain joins TRBV6-6 to TRBJ2-7; TRBD1 might be the D (6 bases). Near its end, the DNA agrees better with TRBJ2-1, so the J call may be wrong. The CDR3 runs to 16 residues. Germline-derived CDR1 and CDR2 are MNHNY and SVGAGI (reference sequence). CDR3 residues: CASTQSLGGDSNEQFF. As DNA, the CDR3 is TGTGCCAGCACCCAAAGCCTAGGGGGAGACTCTAATGAGCAGTTCTTC.

The chain links TRBV12-3 or TRBV12-4 to TRBJ2-3; maybe TRBD1 (6 bases). V shed 2 bases and J shed 0 bases, with 9 bases lying between them. The CDR3 loop spans 15 amino acids. CDR3 nucleotide sequence: TGTGCCAGCAGTTTACAGGGGTCTAGCACAGATACGCAGTATTTT. Its translation: CASSLQGSSTDTQYF.